The next 25 T cell receptor beta chains were all read from a single sample in a study of cytomegalovirus exposure and HLA in healthy donors. Researchers ran the PCR with 60 Vbeta and 13 Jbeta primers. Generated by immunoSEQ multiplex PCR, the TCRdb table keeps only in-frame clones and is missing some. The repertoire holds about 150,000 clones, with around 79% as singletons. The sample taken for sequencing was PBMCs. These receptors were taken from a man aged 18 to 35 in good health and CMV-seronegative.

The chain links TRBV2 to TRBJ2-3; TRBD2 matches 13 bases. The CDR3 has 17 amino acids. With 3 bases clipped from V and 9 bases from J, the junction kept 12 bases outside the gene matches. Germline V CDR1 and CDR2: SNHLY, FYNNEI. Here the CDR3 reads CASSEFVFGTSGETQYF. For the CDR3, the DNA is TGTGCCAGCAGTGAGTTTGTTTTTGGGACTAGCGGGGAAACGCAGTATTTT.

The chain combines TRBV5-1 with TRBJ1-1; tentative D call: TRBD1 (6 bases). Germline loops: CDR1 SGHRS, CDR2 YFSETQ. The CDR3 has 14 residues. With 3 bases removed from V and 3 bases from J, the gap between germline ends came to 12 bases. The chain's CDR3 is CASSSGRGYTEAFF. DNA of the CDR3: TGCGCCAGCAGCTCCGGCAGGGGCTACACTGAAGCTTTCTTT.

This clone was counted a single time. The CDR3 reads CASSIRAGDDGYTF. Here the CDR3 DNA reads TGTGCCAGTAGTATAAGGGCAGGGGACGATGGCTACACCTTC. The chain links TRBV19 to TRBJ1-2, with D maybe TRBD1 (6 bases). The length of the CDR3 is 14 residues. Trimming took 2 bases from V and 6 from J, leaving 13 bases between them. The germline CDR1 and CDR2 sequences are LNHDA and SQIVND (reference sequence).

V gene TRBV6-6 combines with J gene TRBJ2-1, with D hard to call. Germline V gene lookup returns CDR1 MNHNY and CDR2 SVGAGI (reference sequence). This CDR3 is 11 amino acids long. V shed 5 bases and J shed 9 bases, with 8 bases lying between them. The CDR3 DNA reads as TGTGCCAGCAGTCTCTCGTCTGAGCAGTTCTTC. Translating it yields CASSLSSEQFF.

The CDR3 nucleotides are TGTGCCACCAGCAGCGTGGGCTATCCCGGGCAGTTCTTC. This encodes CATSSVGYPGQFF. The rearrangement links TRBV15 to TRBJ2-1, with D unresolved. V lost 3 bases and J 12 bases, leaving 15 bases between the germline ends. Germline V gene data show CDR1 as LNHNV and CDR2 as YYDKDF (reference sequence). The CDR3 is 13 amino acids.

The chain couples TRBV5-1 to TRBJ2-1; 7 positions agree with TRBD1. Germline CDR1 SGHRS, CDR2 YFSETQ. There are 15 residues in the CDR3. The trim removed 2 bases at V and 6 bases at J, leaving 8 bases unmatched. The CDR3 coding sequence is TGCGCCAGCAGCTTTTTGGCAGGGGGTAGCAATGAGCAGTTCTTC. Translated: CASSFLAGGSNEQFF. Full variable domain (missing parts from reference TRBV5-1 and TRBJ2-1): KAGVTQTPRYLIKTRGQQVTLSCSPISGHRSVSWYQQTPGQGLQFLFEYFSETQRNKGNFPGRFSGRQFSNSRSEMNVSTLELGDSALYLCASSFLAGGSNEQFFGPGTRLTVL.

The CDR3 nucleotides are TGTGCCAGCAGCCAGGGGACAGGGGGACACAATGAGCAGTTCTTC. Translating it yields CASSQGTGGHNEQFF. The V call is TRBV4-2, the J call TRBJ2-1; 11 positions match TRBD1. The junction had 3 bases not matched to a gene; V was cut back by 3 bases and J by 5 bases. From germline, CDR1 is LGHNA and CDR2 YNFKEQ. The CDR3 has 15 amino acids.

In this sample, this clone turned up once. The rearrangement links TRBV5-1 to TRBJ1-4; 8 bases map to TRBD1. CDR1 and CDR2 from the germline V gene are SGHRS and YFSETQ. This CDR3 contains 15 residues. V was pared by 4 bases and J by 6 bases, with 8 bases of the junction left unmatched. In DNA form, the CDR3 reads TGCGCCAGCAGCGCGGACAGGGTGAATGATGAAAAACTGTTTTTT. Encoded protein: CASSADRVNDEKLFF.

This chain connects TRBV21-1 to TRBJ1-5; no check of the table's D call, TRBD1, against the DNA was made. TRBV21-1 represents a pseudogene. The CDR3 extends over 21 amino acids. The CDR3 DNA is TGTGCCAGCAGCAAAGGCCTCGGGAAAACAGGGGGGGGTTATAGCAATCAGCCCCAGCATTTT. It encodes CASSKGLGKTGGGYSNQPQHF.

This chain uses TRBV7-9 with TRBJ1-4; 7 bases fit TRBD1. Per germline, CDR1 SEHNR and CDR2 FQNEAQ (reference sequence). V lost 0 bases to trimming and J lost 6 bases; unmatched junction nucleotides: 1. The CDR3 totals 14 residues. The CDR3: CASSLAGGYEKLFF. The CDR3 region has the DNA TGTGCCAGCAGCTTAGCAGGGGGCTATGAAAAACTGTTTTTT.

J is TRBJ2-7 and V is TRBV10-3; 9 bases align to TRBD1. Germline lookup yields CDR1 ENHRY and CDR2 SYGVKD. The CDR3 is 14 amino acids. The V and J ends lost 8 bases and 2 bases, in that order; junction bases with no gene match: 7. This CDR3 is CAIGTGQGAYEQYF. CDR3 DNA sequence: TGTGCCATCGGCACGGGACAGGGAGCCTACGAGCAGTACTTC.

This sequence joins TRBV2 and TRBJ2-6; D gene ambiguous. Trimming removed 3 bases from V and 4 bases from J, with 10 bases in between. The CDR3 runs 15 residues. Germline CDR1 SNHLY, CDR2 FYNNEI. The CDR3 loop is CASSDPPSGANVLTF. CDR3 nucleotide sequence: TGTGCCAGCAGTGACCCCCCCTCCGGGGCCAACGTCCTGACTTTC.

In its sample, this clone was seen a few times. The V call is TRBV5-1, the J call TRBJ2-2; D may be TRBD1 (6 bases). Trimming pared 5 bases from V and 7 bases from J, leaving 18 bases between. The CDR3 spans 15 residues. Germline assignment: CDR1 SGHRS and CDR2 YFSETQ. The CDR3 spells CASREGTSLGGELFF. CDR3 coding DNA: TGCGCCAGCAGGGAAGGGACATCCCTTGGCGGGGAGCTGTTTTTT.

The V and J genes are TRBV4-2 and TRBJ2-1; TRBD2 matches 10 bases. Germline CDR1 and CDR2: LGHNA and YNFKEQ. J gave up 5 bases and V 2 bases, and 3 bases lay outside the gene matches. This CDR3 is built from 15 residues. The CDR3 DNA is TGTGCCAGCAGCCAACTAGCGGGGGCTGACAATGAGCAGTTCTTC. This codes for CASSQLAGADNEQFF.

The chain uses TRBV4-1 and TRBJ2-5; tentatively, D is TRBD2 (6 bases). Germline CDR1 is MGHRA and CDR2 is YSYEKL. The CDR3 has 16 residues. Trimming pared 3 bases from V and 5 bases from J, leaving 19 bases between. The CDR3 here is CASSHARPSVEETQYF. For the CDR3, the DNA is TGCGCCAGCAGCCATGCCCGCCCTAGCGTGGAGGAGACCCAGTACTTC.

The genes are TRBV2 and TRBJ1-4; 8 nucleotides line up with TRBD1. The CDR3 covers 15 residues. Trimming took 6 bases from V and 5 from J; bases not matched to a gene: 8. The V gene's germline CDR1 is SNHLY and CDR2 FYNNEI. The chain's CDR3 is CASSRRQGKNEKLFF. The CDR3 DNA reads TGTGCCAGCAGCCGCAGACAGGGGAAGAATGAAAAACTGTTTTTT.

The genes are TRBV11-2 and TRBJ1-2, with D hard to call. CDR1 is SGHAT, CDR2 FQNNGV, per germline. This CDR3 contains 16 residues. Trimming cost V 1 base and J 5 bases, with 17 bases left between them. Here the CDR3 reads CASSLGGPSPSYGYTF. The DNA for the CDR3 is TGTGCCAGCAGCTTAGGAGGGCCGAGCCCCTCATATGGCTACACCTTC.

The J gene is TRBJ2-5, the V gene TRBV6-7, with D perhaps matching TRBD1 (5 bases). TRBV6-7 is marked as an open reading frame, function uncertain. This CDR3 is 16 amino acids long. Trimming removed 2 bases at V and 5 bases at J, with 18 bases between. The CDR3 reads CASSYPRGSLGETQYF. The CDR3 region has the DNA TGTGCCAGCAGTTACCCTAGGGGTAGTCTTGGGGAGACCCAGTACTTC.

The CDR3 sequence is CASSVPSSGGGYNEQFF. The CDR3 DNA reads as TGTGCCAGCAGCGTCCCGTCTAGCGGGGGAGGCTACAATGAGCAGTTCTTC. V and J are TRBV9 and TRBJ2-1; 10 bases are a match to TRBD2. From germline, CDR1 is SGDLS and CDR2 YYNGEE. The V segment lost 2 bases and the J segment 3 bases; nucleotides outside the gene matches: 8. The CDR3 spans 17 residues.

The chain carries TRBV19 and TRBJ2-3; a weak D match, TRBD2 (8 bases). V gave up 3 bases and J gave up 10 bases, with 26 bases separating them. Germline V gene lookup returns CDR1 LNHDA and CDR2 SQIVND (reference sequence). The CDR3 totals 17 residues. The chain's CDR3 is CASSIGTAGDFRISQYF. The CDR3 DNA is TGTGCCAGTAGTATCGGGACAGCGGGGGACTTTAGGATATCGCAGTATTTT.

The chain combines TRBV11-2 with TRBJ2-3; 7 nucleotides agree with TRBD2. CDR1 is SGHAT, CDR2 FQNNGV, per germline. With V trimmed by 6 bases and J by 1 base, 19 bases remained unmatched. This CDR3 contains 19 residues. The CDR3, as DNA: TGTGCCAGCAGACCGATAGTTCCCCTTCGCGGGGGAGGCACAGATACGCAGTATTTT. Translated, it gives CASRPIVPLRGGGTDTQYF.

This chain joins TRBV27 and TRBJ1-2, with D unclear. CDR1 MNHEY and CDR2 SMNVEV come from the germline V gene (reference sequence). There are 16 residues in the CDR3. V was cut by 4 bases and J by 3 bases, with 18 bases left in between. Here the CDR3 reads CASSSNYATKHYGYTF. Here the CDR3 DNA reads TGTGCCAGCAGTTCCAATTATGCGACAAAACACTATGGCTACACCTTC.

The chain employs TRBV7-3 and TRBJ2-3; perhaps TRBD2 as D (7 bases). In germline, CDR1 is SGHTA, CDR2 FQGTGA. This CDR3 comprises 15 residues. The V and J ends lost 5 bases and 0 bases respectively, with 12 bases between them. CDR3 sequence (DNA): TGTGCCAGCAGCCCGGGGGGCTCTAGCACAGATACGCAGTATTTT. This translates into CASSPGGSSTDTQYF.

This clone showed up just a few times. The rearrangement joins TRBV7-2 to TRBJ2-7; D gene ambiguous. Germline V gene data show CDR1 as SGHTA and CDR2 as FQGNSA. Deletions cut 0 bases from V and 2 bases from J, with 5 bases between. The CDR3 totals 13 residues. Written as DNA, the CDR3 is TGTGCCAGCAGCTTAGCCAGTGCCTACGAGCAGTACTTC. It encodes CASSLASAYEQYF.

In its sample, this clone was seen a few times. The V and J genes are TRBV10-3 and TRBJ1-1; D gene unclear. Trimming shortened V by 7 bases and J by 2 bases, and 14 bases separated the two germline ends. Germline-derived CDR1 and CDR2 are ENHRY and SYGVKD. The CDR3 has 14 amino acids. The CDR3 DNA is TGTGCCATCAACACACCCCCGGGAAACACTGAAGCTTTCTTT. Protein: CAINTPPGNTEAFF.